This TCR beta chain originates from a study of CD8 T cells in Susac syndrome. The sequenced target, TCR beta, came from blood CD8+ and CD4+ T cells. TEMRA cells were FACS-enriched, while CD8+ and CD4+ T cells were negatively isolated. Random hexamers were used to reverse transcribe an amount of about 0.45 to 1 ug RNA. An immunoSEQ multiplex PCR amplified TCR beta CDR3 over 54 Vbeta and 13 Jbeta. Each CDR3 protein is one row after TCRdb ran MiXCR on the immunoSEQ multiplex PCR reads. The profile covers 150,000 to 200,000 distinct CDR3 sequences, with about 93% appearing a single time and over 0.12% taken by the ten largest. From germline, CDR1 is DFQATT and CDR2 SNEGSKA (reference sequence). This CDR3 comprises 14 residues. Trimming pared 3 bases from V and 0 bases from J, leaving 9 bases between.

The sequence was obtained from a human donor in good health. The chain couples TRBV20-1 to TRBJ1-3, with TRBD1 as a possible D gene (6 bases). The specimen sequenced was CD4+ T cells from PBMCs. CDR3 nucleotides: TGCAGTGCTAGCGGCAGGGGCTCTGGAAACACCATATATTTT. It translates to CSASGRGSGNTIYF.